Following are 21 T cell receptor beta chains from one sample sequenced in a study of identical twins. Each CDR3 protein is one row after TCRdb ran MiXCR on the 5' RACE reads. This table has 700,000 or so distinct CDR3 sequences, roughly 20% appearing once. The data were also submitted as part of a second study, on T cells expressing NK-cell markers.

Specimen: PBMCs. Source of these receptors: a woman between 18 and 29 years old in good health.

This clonotype was recorded a few times. This chain connects TRBV6-1 to TRBJ2-1, with 8 bases lining up with TRBD2. The CDR3 spans 14 residues. Germline CDR1 is MNHNS and CDR2 is SASEGT. Germline trimming cut 6 bases from V and 5 bases from J; bases unmatched to any gene: 6. Here the CDR3 reads CASRPLAENNEQFF. Here the CDR3 DNA reads TGTGCCAGCAGACCACTAGCGGAGAACAATGAGCAGTTCTTC.

This clonotype turned up a few times. The rearrangement uses TRBV5-6 and TRBJ1-5, with unresolved D. This CDR3 has 14 amino acids. Deletions cut 1 base from V and 5 bases from J, with 10 bases between. The germline gives CDR1 SGHDT, CDR2 YYEEEE. The CDR3 DNA reads as TGTGCCAGCAGCTTGTCGAGGGAGGATCAGCCCCAGCATTTT. Translating gives CASSLSREDQPQHF.

This clonotype was detected ten times or more. This chain links TRBV20-1 with TRBJ2-3; possible D gene TRBD2, 6 bases. The ends were cut back, 3 bases at V and 2 bases at J, with 18 bases in the middle. There are 16 residues in the CDR3. CDR1 DFQATT and CDR2 SNEGSKA come from the germline V gene (reference sequence). Here the CDR3 reads CSASYFHGLFTDTQYF. In nucleotides, the CDR3 is TGCAGTGCTAGTTATTTTCACGGACTATTCACAGATACGCAGTATTTT.

Only one count was recorded for this clonotype. This chain links TRBV6-5 with TRBJ2-3; 12 nucleotides match TRBD2. The CDR3 loop spans 17 amino acids. V was clipped by 3 bases and J by 5 bases; unmatched bases: 9. In germline, CDR1 is MNHEY, CDR2 SVGAGI. CDR3 loop: CASSYGTSGSWLDTQYF. As DNA, the CDR3 is TGTGCCAGCAGTTATGGGACTAGCGGGTCTTGGTTAGATACGCAGTATTTT.

The chain recombines TRBV9 with TRBJ2-5; TRBD2 matches at 11 bases. The V gene's germline CDR1 is SGDLS and CDR2 YYNGEE. This CDR3 has 16 residues. The J segment lost 0 bases and the V segment lost 3 bases, leaving 4 bases of the junction unmatched. This CDR3 reads CASSGLSGGDQETQYF. The CDR3 nucleotides are TGTGCCAGCAGCGGTCTTAGCGGGGGGGACCAAGAGACCCAGTACTTC. Full variable domain (missing parts from reference TRBV9 and TRBJ2-5): DSGVTQTPKHLITATGQRVTLRCSPRSGDLSVYWYQQSLDQGLQFLIQYYNGEERAKGNILERFSAQQFPDLHSELNLSSLELGDSALYFCASSGLSGGDQETQYFGPGTRLLVL.

The gene calls are TRBV27 and TRBJ2-4; D is possibly TRBD1 (5 bases). Trimming stripped 6 bases from V and 0 bases from J, with 12 bases between. The CDR3 has 15 amino acids. Germline V gene lookup returns CDR1 MNHEY and CDR2 SMNVEV (reference sequence). The DNA of the CDR3 is TGTGCCAGCAGCAAGGGGAACGTAGCCAAAAACATTCAGTACTTC. Its translation: CASSKGNVAKNIQYF.

The chain carries TRBV6-5 and TRBJ2-2; weak D call: TRBD2 (5 bases). From germline, CDR1 is MNHEY and CDR2 SVGAGI. The CDR3 spans 15 residues. Trimming cost V 2 bases and J 6 bases, with 13 bases left between them. The CDR3 sequence is CASSYVIGGPGELFF. The CDR3 bases are TGTGCCAGCAGTTACGTTATTGGCGGGCCCGGGGAGCTGTTTTTT.

The chain couples TRBV5-1 to TRBJ2-7; D gene ambiguous. From germline, CDR1 is SGHRS and CDR2 YFSETQ. The CDR3 is 13 amino acids. Deletions cut 3 bases from V and 2 bases from J, with 9 bases between. CDR3 nucleotide sequence: TGCGCCAGCAGCTCTCGAACTACCTACGAGCAGTACTTC. Protein sequence: CASSSRTTYEQYF.

This clonotype was seen more than once but under ten times. V is TRBV7-6 and J is TRBJ2-1, with 8 bases identical to TRBD2. Germline CDR1 and CDR2: SGHVS and FNYEAQ. The CDR3 contains 16 residues. The V segment lost 4 bases and the J segment 7 bases; nucleotides outside the gene matches: 12. The CDR3 nucleotides are TGTGCCAGCAGCTCCTCACTTCCGGGACTAGGGAATGAGCAGTTCTTC. It is translated as CASSSSLPGLGNEQFF.

The V and J genes are TRBV29-1 and TRBJ1-2; possibly TRBD1 for D (5 bases). The CDR3 is made up of 13 amino acids. Germline V gene lookup returns CDR1 SQVTM and CDR2 ANQGSEA. Trimming pared 2 bases from V and 7 bases from J, leaving 14 bases between. This chain's CDR3 is CSVEMGEVLGYTF. DNA for the CDR3: TGCAGCGTTGAAATGGGGGAGGTTCTTGGCTACACCTTC.

The sample holds a few counts of this clonotype. CDR3 in amino acids: CASSRQGAGNEQFF. As DNA, the CDR3 is TGTGCCAGCAGTAGACAGGGAGCCGGAAATGAGCAGTTCTTC. The chain employs TRBV12-3 or TRBV12-4 and TRBJ2-1; TRBD1 agrees at 7 bases. Trimming removed 5 bases from V and 7 bases from J; junction bases left unmatched: 8. CDR3 size: 14 residues.

This sequence joins TRBV6-2 or TRBV6-3 and TRBJ1-1; TRBD1 matches 8 bases. The CDR3 loop spans 14 amino acids. The V and J ends lost 6 bases and 5 bases, in that order; junction bases with no gene match: 8. Looked up from germline, CDR1 is MNHEY and CDR2 is SVGEGT. CDR3 sequence (DNA): TGTGCCAGCAGCCGGACAGGGAAGGGGACTGAAGCTTTCTTT. It is translated as CASSRTGKGTEAFF.

A few counts support this clonotype. The rearrangement uses TRBV3-1 and TRBJ2-1; unclear D gene. Trimming took 1 base from V and 5 from J, leaving 3 bases between them. CDR3 size: 12 residues. The V gene's germline CDR1 is LGHDT and CDR2 YNNKEL (reference sequence). In DNA, the CDR3 is TGTGCCAGCAGCCAAGCAGACAATGAGCAGTTCTTC. Translation: CASSQADNEQFF.

This clonotype was picked up a small number of times. The chain is built from TRBV27 and TRBJ2-2, with D possibly being TRBD2 (6 bases). The CDR3 is made up of 13 amino acids. In germline, CDR1 is MNHEY, CDR2 SMNVEV (reference sequence). Trimming took off 8 bases at V and 7 bases at J, with 14 bases between the two ends. The CDR3 DNA follows: TGTGCCAGCGCTCGGGAGTCCGGCGGGGAGCTGTTTTTT. Translation: CASARESGGELFF.

This clonotype was observed at least ten times. The rearrangement joins TRBV30 to TRBJ1-2; 8 nucleotides align to TRBD1. The V and J ends lost 7 bases and 4 bases, in that order; junction bases with no gene match: 8. The CDR3 loop spans 13 amino acids. CDR1 and CDR2 from the germline V gene are GTSNPN and SVGIG (reference sequence). The CDR3 nucleotides read TGTGCCTCGGGACAGGCAAATGGCTATGGCTACACCTTC. It codes for CASGQANGYGYTF. Drawing the rest from reference TRBV30 and TRBJ1-2, the complete variable domain is SQTIHQWPATLVQPVGSPLSLECTVEGTSNPNLYWYRQAAGRGLQLLFYSVGIGQISSEVPQNLSASRPQDRQFILSSKKLLLSDSGFYLCASGQANGYGYTFGSGTRLTVV.

This clonotype has only a few counts. V is TRBV29-1 and J is TRBJ1-1; TRBD1 might be the D (5 bases). The length of the CDR3 is 16 residues. V dropped 7 bases and J dropped 0 bases, with 21 bases sitting between them. Germline V CDR1 and CDR2: SQVTM, ANQGSEA. In DNA, the CDR3 is TGCAGCGCCTCAGGGTTGAGGATTATCATGAACACTGAAGCTTTCTTT. Amino acids: CSASGLRIIMNTEAFF.

The V and J genes are TRBV6-5 and TRBJ2-5; D may be TRBD2 (6 bases). Germline V gives CDR1 MNHEY, CDR2 SVGAGI. The germline V and J ends were trimmed by 2 bases and 7 bases, with 14 bases remaining between them. CDR3 length equals 14 residues. The CDR3 reads CASSYGLAAGTQYF. CDR3 in DNA: TGTGCCAGCAGTTACGGGTTAGCGGCGGGGACCCAGTACTTC.

The J gene is TRBJ2-7, the V gene TRBV18; the D gene is possibly TRBD1 (5 bases). Germline CDR1 and CDR2: KGHSH and LQKENI. V lost 3 bases and J 5 bases, leaving 11 bases between the germline ends. The CDR3 runs to 13 residues. This CDR3 is CASSPGHVDEQYF. The CDR3 DNA reads as TGTGCCAGCTCACCCGGACATGTCGACGAGCAGTACTTC.

The chain is built from TRBV5-1 and TRBJ2-7; D gene uncertain. Germline CDR1 and CDR2: SGHRS and YFSETQ. The V end was cut by 0 bases, the J end by 3 bases, with 16 bases between. The CDR3 spans 16 residues. This CDR3 reads CASSLVSTQPVYEQYF. In DNA form, the CDR3 reads TGCGCCAGCAGCTTGGTATCAACTCAACCCGTCTACGAGCAGTACTTC.

The rearrangement joins TRBV5-1 to TRBJ2-2; D gene uncertain. The CDR3 has 13 amino acids. Trimming removed 1 base from V and 7 bases from J, with 8 bases in between. Germline CDR1 reads SGHRS; CDR2 reads YFSETQ. The CDR3 is CASSLLIGGELFF. The CDR3 nucleotides read TGCGCCAGCAGCTTGTTAATTGGCGGGGAGCTGTTTTTT. Drawing the rest from reference TRBV5-1 and TRBJ2-2, the complete variable domain is KAGVTQTPRYLIKTRGQQVTLSCSPISGHRSVSWYQQTPGQGLQFLFEYFSETQRNKGNFPGRFSGRQFSNSRSEMNVSTLELGDSALYLCASSLLIGGELFFGEGSRLTVL.

V gene TRBV9 combines with J gene TRBJ2-2; maybe TRBD1 (8 bases). Germline V lookup: CDR1 SGDLS, CDR2 YYNGEE. The CDR3 is 16 residues long. The ends were cut back, 2 bases at V and 4 bases at J, with 15 bases in the middle. For the CDR3, the DNA is TGTGCCAGCAGCGTCGCAGGGGGCGGGAGCACCGGGGAGCTGTTTTTT. The encoded protein is CASSVAGGGSTGELFF.